One sample yielded the 16 T cell receptor beta chains listed below, sequenced in a study of OX40 agonist ivuxolimab in advanced cancers. TCRdb's table, derived via immunoSEQ multiplex PCR, lists solely in-frame clones and lacks some. Among 45,000 to 65,000 clones, 77% were seen once, and the ten largest hold roughly 6.3%. The starting material was CD4+ or CD8+ T cells sorted from blood, obtained in a trial of the OX40 agonist ivuxolimab. The receptors were sampled from an adult with an advanced solid tumor such as melanoma, head and neck, liver or kidney cancer.

The chain carries TRBV21-1 and TRBJ2-7; the table assigns TRBD1, which was not confirmed against the DNA. TRBV21-1 is noted as a pseudogene. The CDR3 runs 18 residues. The CDR3 here is CASSASTRDREPSYEQYF. The CDR3 nucleotides are TGTGCCAGCAGCGCCTCCACCCGGGACAGAGAACCTTCCTACGAGCAGTACTTC.

This chain joins TRBV12-5 and TRBJ2-5; D is ambiguous. Judging by the DNA end, TRBJ2-7 fits better; the J call may be wrong. CDR1 and CDR2 from the germline V gene are LGHNT and FRNRAP. The CDR3 has 13 amino acids. The DNA of the CDR3 is TGTGCTAGTGGCCGCGACGTAGACTACGAGCAGTACTTC. Protein sequence: CASGRDVDYEQYF.

The chain carries TRBV10-2 and TRBJ1-5; 9 nucleotides align to TRBD1. Germline V CDR1 and CDR2: WSHSY, SAAADI. There are 17 residues in the CDR3. With 6 bases clipped from V and 2 bases from J, the junction kept 11 bases outside the gene matches. The DNA for the CDR3 is TGCGCCAGCAGACCGGGACAGGGACGAGGGGGCAATCAGCCCCAGCATTTT. Protein product: CASRPGQGRGGNQPQHF.

The chain carries TRBV5-1 and TRBJ1-5; perhaps TRBD1 as D (5 bases). CDR3 length: 15 residues. V lost 4 bases to trimming and J lost 2 bases, with 13 bases between them. Germline V gives CDR1 SGHRS, CDR2 YFSETQ. CDR3 loop: CASSRSAGGNQPQHF. CDR3 DNA sequence: TGCGCCAGCAGCCGCAGCGCGGGGGGCAATCAGCCCCAGCATTTT.

V is TRBV9 and J is TRBJ1-1; TRBD1 matches at 8 bases. Unmatched junction bases numbered 5, after V lost 4 bases and J lost 0 bases. Germline V gene data show CDR1 as SGDLS and CDR2 as YYNGEE. This CDR3 has 15 residues. CDR3 amino acids: CASSTGQGMNTEAFF. CDR3 in DNA: TGTGCCAGCAGCACCGGACAGGGAATGAACACTGAAGCTTTCTTT.

The chain uses TRBV6-5 and TRBJ1-2; TRBD1 is a possible D gene (6 bases). V was pared by 2 bases and J by 3 bases, with 10 bases between. Germline V CDR1 and CDR2: MNHEY, SVGAGI. The CDR3 is 14 amino acids. In DNA form, the CDR3 reads TGTGCCAGCAGTTACGAGGCAGGGGACTATGGCTACACCTTC. The encoded protein is CASSYEAGDYGYTF.

The gene calls are TRBV5-5 and TRBJ2-1; TRBD2 agrees at 13 bases. This CDR3 has 16 amino acids. The germline gives CDR1 SGHKS, CDR2 YYEKEE (reference sequence). Trimming removed 3 bases from V and 7 bases from J; junction bases left unmatched: 7. CDR3: CASSYILAGGPNEQFF. Written as DNA, the CDR3 is TGTGCCAGCAGCTACATACTAGCGGGAGGGCCGAATGAGCAGTTCTTC.

In nucleotides, the CDR3 is TGTGCCAGCACCTCCCATAGCGGGGGGCCCCCAGATACGCAGTATTTT. Protein product: CASTSHSGGPPDTQYF. V usage is TRBV7-2 and J usage is TRBJ2-3; 10 bases line up with TRBD2. Germline V gene data show CDR1 as SGHTA and CDR2 as FQGNSA. V was pared by 7 bases and J by 4 bases, with 11 bases of the junction left unmatched. The CDR3 has 16 residues.

In this sample, this clone turned up many times. The gene calls are TRBV5-1 and TRBJ2-3; 13 bases are a match to TRBD2. From germline, CDR1 is SGHRS and CDR2 YFSETQ. This CDR3 is built from 16 residues. V shed 5 bases and J 5 bases; nucleotides not matched to a gene: 8. The CDR3 region has the DNA TGCGCCAGCAGTCCACTAGCGGGGGGGCCAGGAGATACGCAGTATTTT. Encoded protein: CASSPLAGGPGDTQYF.

This clone has a single count. The rearrangement joins TRBV27 to TRBJ2-1; D ambiguous. Trimming left V 4 bases short and J 2 bases short, with 6 bases between. Germline V gives CDR1 MNHEY, CDR2 SMNVEV (reference sequence). There are 13 residues in the CDR3. The CDR3 is CASSSYTYNEQFF. In nucleotides, the CDR3 is TGTGCCAGCAGTTCTTACACCTACAATGAGCAGTTCTTC.

The chain recombines TRBV5-1 with TRBJ1-3; D ambiguous. The germline CDR1 and CDR2 sequences are SGHRS and YFSETQ. The V and J ends lost 0 bases and 4 bases respectively, with 5 bases between them. This CDR3 is built from 13 residues. In DNA, the CDR3 is TGCGCCAGCAGCTTGGGAGGGGGAAACACCATATATTTT. This gives the protein CASSLGGGNTIYF. The whole variable domain, filled in from reference TRBV5-1 and TRBJ1-3, reads KAGVTQTPRYLIKTRGQQVTLSCSPISGHRSVSWYQQTPGQGLQFLFEYFSETQRNKGNFPGRFSGRQFSNSRSEMNVSTLELGDSALYLCASSLGGGNTIYFGEGSWLTVV.

The genes are TRBV6-5 and TRBJ2-3, with D hard to call. Trimming left V 7 bases short and J 5 bases short, with 7 bases between. This CDR3 spans 11 amino acids. Germline V lookup: CDR1 MNHEY, CDR2 SVGAGI. The CDR3 coding sequence is TGTGCCAGCAAAATCGGAGATACGCAGTATTTT. This encodes CASKIGDTQYF.

This chain connects TRBV7-2 to TRBJ2-5; TRBD1 agrees at 7 bases. TRBJ2-7 matches the DNA end more closely, so the J call is doubtful. The CDR3 runs 15 residues. Germline CDR1 reads SGHTA; CDR2 reads FQGNSA. The CDR3 DNA sequence: TGTGCCAGCAGCTTAGTCGGCGACAGGGCCGACGAGCAGTACTTC. Protein: CASSLVGDRADEQYF.

The CDR3 coding sequence is TGCGCCAGCAGCTCCGGAGCGGGAGCGGGAGACATTCAGTACTTC. Amino acids: CASSSGAGAGDIQYF. The chain couples TRBV5-1 to TRBJ2-4, with 8 bases fitting TRBD2. The CDR3 has 15 amino acids. Germline V gene sequence: CDR1 SGHRS, CDR2 YFSETQ. Trimming took 3 bases from V and 8 from J; bases not matched to a gene: 10.

Only one count was recorded for this clone. The CDR3 nucleotides are TGTGCCAGCAGCCGGGACAGGGACCGATCAGCTTTCTTT. Translated, it gives CASSRDRDRSAFF. The V call is TRBV27, the J call TRBJ1-1; 9 bases agree with TRBD1. The V segment lost 6 bases and the J segment 10 bases; nucleotides outside the gene matches: 9. The germline CDR1 and CDR2 sequences are MNHEY and SMNVEV (reference sequence). The CDR3 is 13 amino acids.

This chain links TRBV19 with TRBJ1-2, with D perhaps matching TRBD1 (5 bases). The CDR3 is 12 residues long. Trimming left V 7 bases short and J 1 base short, with 7 bases between. CDR1 and CDR2 (germline): LNHDA, SQIVND (reference sequence). The CDR3 protein is CASMRGNYGYTF. CDR3 in DNA: TGTGCCAGTATGAGGGGTAACTATGGCTACACCTTC.